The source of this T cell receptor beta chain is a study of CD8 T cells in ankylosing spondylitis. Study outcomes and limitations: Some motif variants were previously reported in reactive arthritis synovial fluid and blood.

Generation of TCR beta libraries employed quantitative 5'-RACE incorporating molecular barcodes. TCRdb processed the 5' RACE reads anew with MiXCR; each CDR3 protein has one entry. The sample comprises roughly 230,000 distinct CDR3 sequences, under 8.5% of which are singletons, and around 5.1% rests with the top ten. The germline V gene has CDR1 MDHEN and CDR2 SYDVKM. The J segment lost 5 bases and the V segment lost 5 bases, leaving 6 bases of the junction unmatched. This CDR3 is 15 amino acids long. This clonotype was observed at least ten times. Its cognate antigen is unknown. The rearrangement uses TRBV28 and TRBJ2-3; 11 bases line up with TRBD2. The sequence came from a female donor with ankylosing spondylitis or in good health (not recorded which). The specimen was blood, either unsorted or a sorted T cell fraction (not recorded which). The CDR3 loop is CASSPLAGVEDTQYF. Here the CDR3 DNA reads TGTGCCAGCAGTCCACTAGCGGGAGTAGAAGATACGCAGTATTTT.